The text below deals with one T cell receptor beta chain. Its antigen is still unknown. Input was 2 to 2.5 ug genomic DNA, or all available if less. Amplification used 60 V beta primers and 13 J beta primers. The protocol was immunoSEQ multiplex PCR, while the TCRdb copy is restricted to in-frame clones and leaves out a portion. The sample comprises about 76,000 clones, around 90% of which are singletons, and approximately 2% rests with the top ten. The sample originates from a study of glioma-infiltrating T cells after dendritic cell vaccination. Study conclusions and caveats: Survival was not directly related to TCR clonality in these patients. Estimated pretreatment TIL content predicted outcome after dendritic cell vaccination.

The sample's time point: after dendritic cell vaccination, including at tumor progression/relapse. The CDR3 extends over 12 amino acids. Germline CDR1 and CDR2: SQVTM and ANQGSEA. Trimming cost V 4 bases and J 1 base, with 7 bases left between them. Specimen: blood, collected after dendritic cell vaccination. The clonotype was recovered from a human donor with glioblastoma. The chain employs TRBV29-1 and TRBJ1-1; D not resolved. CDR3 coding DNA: TGCAGCGTTGGGGCATGGAACACTGAAGCTTTCTTT. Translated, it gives CSVGAWNTEAFF.